Below are 30 T cell receptor beta chains sequenced from a single sample in a study of shared clonotypes between healthy human individuals. Clones were read by immunoSEQ multiplex PCR, and TCRdb kept only the in-frame ones, dropping some. The sample has some 1,400,000 clones; roughly 96% are singletons. Input material: naive CD4+ T cells sorted from blood. Subset in this sample: CD45RA+ positively selected. The receptor source for this set is a man younger than 45 in good health.

V is TRBV30 and J is TRBJ1-5; possibly TRBD1 for D (5 bases). The CDR3 runs 13 residues. V was cut by 5 bases and J by 8 bases, with 16 bases left in between. Per the germline V gene, CDR1 is GTSNPN and CDR2 is SVGIG (reference sequence). CDR3 residues: CAWSGGREKPQHF. CDR3 sequence (DNA): TGTGCCTGGTCGGGCGGCAGGGAGAAGCCCCAGCATTTT. Full variable domain (remainder filled in from reference TRBV30 and TRBJ1-5): SQTIHQWPATLVQPVGSPLSLECTVEGTSNPNLYWYRQAAGRGLQLLFYSVGIGQISSEVPQNLSASRPQDRQFILSSKKLLLSDSGFYLCAWSGGREKPQHFGDGTRLSIL.

This clone was counted once. The chain uses TRBV7-6 and TRBJ1-1, with D tentatively TRBD1 (5 bases). V lost 1 base to trimming and J lost 10 bases, with 13 bases between them. This CDR3 is 13 amino acids long. Germline V gene lookup returns CDR1 SGHVS and CDR2 FNYEAQ. The CDR3 coding sequence is TGTGCCAGCAGCTTAGGGGGCCCGGTGGGAGCTTTCTTT. It is translated as CASSLGGPVGAFF.

The chain links TRBV29-1 to TRBJ2-1, with 8 positions matching TRBD1. With V trimmed by 4 bases and J by 6 bases, 11 bases remained unmatched. The CDR3 covers 15 residues. Germline loops: CDR1 SQVTM, CDR2 ANQGSEA. Here the CDR3 reads CSVAPFRTGLNEQFF. The CDR3 nucleotides read TGCAGCGTTGCCCCATTTAGGACAGGGCTCAATGAGCAGTTCTTC.

The chain links TRBV2 to TRBJ2-5, with 7 nucleotides matching TRBD1. V gave up 8 bases and J gave up 8 bases; unmatched junction bases: 14. CDR1 and CDR2 (germline): SNHLY, FYNNEI. The CDR3 sequence is 14 residues long. CDR3 sequence: CASLDRSPRGTQYF. The CDR3 region has the DNA TGTGCCAGCTTGGACAGGTCACCACGGGGAACCCAGTACTTC.

The chain couples TRBV2 to TRBJ2-2, with D unresolved. There are 13 residues in the CDR3. V lost 8 bases, J lost 6 bases, and 13 bases lay in between. In germline, CDR1 is SNHLY, CDR2 FYNNEI. The CDR3 loop is CASASSGAGELFF. CDR3 in DNA: TGTGCCAGCGCATCCTCGGGCGCCGGGGAGCTGTTTTTT.

V gene TRBV7-2 combines with J gene TRBJ2-1; D not certain. CDR3 length: 14 amino acids. Trimming left V 1 base short and J 7 bases short, with 11 bases between. Germline V CDR1 and CDR2: SGHTA, FQGNSA. CDR3 DNA sequence: TGTGCCAGCAGCTTAGTGAAGGGAAGGAATGAGCAGTTCTTC. Translating it yields CASSLVKGRNEQFF.

The CDR3 nucleotides read TGTGCCAGCAGTGCCCGGGAACACTACGAGCAGTACTTC. This sequence encodes CASSAREHYEQYF. This chain connects TRBV2 to TRBJ2-7; TRBD2 might be the D (5 bases). The ends were cut back, 4 bases at V and 3 bases at J, with 10 bases in the middle. CDR1 and CDR2 (germline): SNHLY, FYNNEI. The CDR3 covers 13 residues.

Comment on this clone: The sample contains more than one DNA sequence encoding this CDR3. V usage is TRBV20-1 and J usage is TRBJ2-3; D is unresolved. The germline V and J ends were trimmed by 6 bases and 4 bases, with 8 bases remaining between them. This CDR3 is built from 11 residues. The germline V gene has CDR1 DFQATT and CDR2 SNEGSKA (reference sequence). The CDR3 DNA follows: TGCAGTGCCCGAAGGGCAGATACGCAGTATTTT. Protein: CSARRADTQYF.

The rearrangement joins TRBV5-1 to TRBJ2-7, with a possible D match to TRBD2 (5 bases). Germline-derived CDR1 and CDR2 are SGHRS and YFSETQ. The length of the CDR3 is 16 residues. Trimming took 0 bases from V and 1 from J, leaving 14 bases between them. The CDR3 coding sequence is TGCGCCAGCAGCTTGGCGGCTAGTAGCGTGTCCTACGAGCAGTACTTC. Its translation: CASSLAASSVSYEQYF.

This chain joins TRBV19 and TRBJ2-2; D gene uncertain. This CDR3 is built from 15 residues. The germline gives CDR1 LNHDA, CDR2 SQIVND (reference sequence). Trimming took off 8 bases at V and 6 bases at J, with 19 bases between the two ends. CDR3 bases: TGTGCCAGTCACGTAGCTACCCTATTTCCCGGGGAGCTGTTTTTT. The encoded protein is CASHVATLFPGELFF.

The rearrangement uses TRBV27 and TRBJ2-7; TRBD2 matches 8 bases. The germline V gene encodes CDR1 MNHEY and CDR2 SMNVEV (reference sequence). The CDR3 extends over 15 amino acids. The V gene end was trimmed by 6 bases and the J gene end by 3 bases; junction bases not matched to a gene: 10. The CDR3 bases are TGTGCCAGCAGCAAACTAGCGGATGGGGACTACGAGCAGTACTTC. Translation gives CASSKLADGDYEQYF.

This sequence joins TRBV5-4 and TRBJ2-7; maybe TRBD2 (7 bases). This CDR3 is built from 17 residues. Germline CDR1 reads SGHNT; CDR2 reads YYREEE (reference sequence). Between the trimmed V and J ends, which lost 1 base and 3 bases, there was a span of 20 bases. The CDR3 bases are TGTGCCAGCAGCTTGAGGCGGGGAGGGGGGCACAACTACGAGCAGTACTTC. It encodes CASSLRRGGGHNYEQYF.

The V and J genes are TRBV10-3 and TRBJ2-3, with D possibly TRBD1 on 5 matching bases. CDR3 length: 15 residues. Germline V gene data show CDR1 as ENHRY and CDR2 as SYGVKD. V lost 7 bases to trimming and J lost 1 base, with 15 bases between them. The CDR3 bases are TGTGCCATCAAACAGGAGAGGACGCGCACAGATACGCAGTATTTT. Its translation is CAIKQERTRTDTQYF.

The chain joins TRBV15 to TRBJ2-3; no firm D call. The V gene lost 0 bases and the J gene lost 4 bases, with 8 bases spanning the gap. Per the germline V gene, CDR1 is LNHNV and CDR2 is YYDKDF (reference sequence). The CDR3 loop spans 14 amino acids. The CDR3 nucleotides are TGTGCCACCAGCAGAGATTCCGCCCCAGATACGCAGTATTTT. Protein: CATSRDSAPDTQYF.

The rearrangement uses TRBV6-1 and TRBJ1-3; D unresolved. Between the trimmed V and J ends, which lost 3 bases and 3 bases, there was a span of 6 bases. Germline CDR1 reads MNHNS; CDR2 reads SASEGT. The CDR3 has 13 amino acids. This chain's CDR3 is CASSERVGNTIYF. DNA for the CDR3: TGTGCCAGCAGTGAGAGAGTTGGAAACACCATATATTTT.

CDR3 residues: CASSLEPGLAFSYNEQFF. The CDR3 nucleotides are TGTGCCAGCAGCTTAGAGCCGGGACTAGCGTTCTCCTACAATGAGCAGTTCTTC. The chain employs TRBV11-2 and TRBJ2-1, with 10 nucleotides matching TRBD2. Unmatched junction bases numbered 5, after V lost 0 bases and J lost 0 bases. The CDR3 length is 18 residues. From germline, CDR1 is SGHAT and CDR2 FQNNGV.

This rearrangement joins TRBV5-6 to TRBJ2-3; weak D call: TRBD2 (5 bases). In germline, CDR1 is SGHDT, CDR2 YYEEEE. The CDR3 contains 16 residues. The V and J ends lost 0 bases and 4 bases respectively, with 15 bases between them. CDR3: CASSLAVGVRADTQYF. The CDR3 DNA sequence: TGTGCCAGCAGCTTGGCCGTCGGGGTAAGGGCAGATACGCAGTATTTT.

The gene calls are TRBV28 and TRBJ1-5; possible D gene TRBD1, 6 bases. V lost 3 bases and J 7 bases, leaving 13 bases between the germline ends. The CDR3 contains 14 residues. Germline CDR1 MDHEN, CDR2 SYDVKM. For the CDR3, the DNA is TGTGCCAGCAGTTTGAAGGGGGGCGGCCAGCCCCAGCATTTT. This translates into CASSLKGGGQPQHF.

The chain has TRBV10-3 and TRBJ1-2; D may be TRBD1 (5 bases). V gave up 3 bases and J gave up 4 bases, with 12 bases separating them. The germline CDR1 and CDR2 sequences are ENHRY and SYGVKD. The CDR3 is made up of 14 amino acids. The CDR3 region is CAISDMAGLYGYTF. The CDR3 DNA sequence: TGTGCCATCAGTGACATGGCGGGGCTCTATGGCTACACCTTC.

The CDR3 sequence: CASSRGPGGEEKLFF. The CDR3 coding sequence is TGTGCCAGCAGCAGAGGACCCGGAGGTGAGGAAAAACTGTTTTTT. The V and J genes are TRBV9 and TRBJ1-4; D unresolved. The CDR3 length is 15 residues. CDR1 SGDLS and CDR2 YYNGEE come from the germline V gene. Between the trimmed V and J ends, which lost 4 bases and 8 bases, there was a span of 18 bases. Filled out from reference TRBV9 and TRBJ1-4, the complete variable domain reads DSGVTQTPKHLITATGQRVTLRCSPRSGDLSVYWYQQSLDQGLQFLIQYYNGEERAKGNILERFSAQQFPDLHSELNLSSLELGDSALYFCASSRGPGGEEKLFFGSGTQLSVL.

The rearrangement uses TRBV28 and TRBJ2-3; perhaps TRBD2 as D (5 bases). The germline CDR1 and CDR2 sequences are MDHEN and SYDVKM. Trimming removed 6 bases from V and 3 bases from J, with 19 bases in between. This CDR3 region has 16 residues. The CDR3 region has the DNA TGTGCCAGCAGGGCTCTTCGGGGAAAAGGAACAGATACGCAGTATTTT. As protein: CASRALRGKGTDTQYF.

This chain links TRBV7-8 with TRBJ2-7; a possible D gene is TRBD1 (5 bases). Germline V gene sequence: CDR1 SGHVS, CDR2 FQNEAQ. The CDR3 sequence is 15 residues long. The V end lost 2 bases, the J end lost 0 bases, and 11 bases lay between the germline ends. DNA for the CDR3: TGTGCCAGCAGCTTATTGTACAGGCTCTCCTACGAGCAGTACTTC. It translates to CASSLLYRLSYEQYF.

The chain is built from TRBV10-2 and TRBJ2-7; D ambiguous. Germline V gives CDR1 WSHSY, CDR2 SAAADI. V was clipped by 8 bases and J by 5 bases, with 22 bases between them. This CDR3 contains 15 residues. DNA for the CDR3: TGCGCCAGCGCTATGACGTTGGGGATGAAACACGAGCAGTACTTC. It yields the protein CASAMTLGMKHEQYF.

Here the CDR3 DNA reads TGCAGCGTTGAACAGGCTAGCGGGGCCACAGATACGCAGTATTTT. Translation: CSVEQASGATDTQYF. The rearrangement links TRBV29-1 to TRBJ2-3, with TRBD2 identical over 9 bases. The CDR3 has 15 amino acids. The V segment lost 2 bases and the J segment 2 bases; nucleotides outside the gene matches: 5. The germline CDR1 and CDR2 sequences are SQVTM and ANQGSEA.

With regard to this clone: This CDR3 is also generated by other DNA sequences in the sample. The rearrangement uses TRBV9 and TRBJ2-1; 10 bases are a match to TRBD2. This CDR3 spans 16 amino acids. J was trimmed by 0 bases and V by 0 bases; bases with no gene match: 0. Germline values: CDR1 SGDLS, CDR2 YYNGEE. DNA for the CDR3: TGTGCCAGCAGCGTAGGGACTAGCGGCTCCTACAATGAGCAGTTCTTC. This gives the protein CASSVGTSGSYNEQFF.

CDR3 coding DNA: TGTGCCAGTAGTATAGTGGGACAGCTTACCGGGGAGCTGTTTTTT. Its protein product is CASSIVGQLTGELFF. V gene TRBV19 combines with J gene TRBJ2-2, with TRBD1 identical over 7 bases. Germline assignment: CDR1 LNHDA and CDR2 SQIVND (reference sequence). This CDR3 contains 15 residues. The V and J ends lost 1 base and 5 bases, in that order; junction bases with no gene match: 4. The full variable domain, with the rest looked up from reference TRBV19 and TRBJ2-2, is DGGITQSPKYLFRKEGQNVTLSCEQNLNHDAMYWYRQDPGQGLRLIYYSQIVNDFQKGDIAEGYSVSREKKESFPLTVTSAQKNPTAFYLCASSIVGQLTGELFFGEGSRLTVL.

This chain links TRBV29-1 with TRBJ2-1, with 7 positions matching TRBD2. Trimming removed 7 bases from V and 6 bases from J; junction bases left unmatched: 9. Per germline, CDR1 SQVTM and CDR2 ANQGSEA. There are 13 residues in the CDR3. The CDR3 region is CSGWAGESNEQFF. CDR3 coding DNA: TGCAGCGGGTGGGCGGGAGAGAGCAATGAGCAGTTCTTC.

Points on this clone: This sample also contains other DNA sequences that code for the same CDR3. The V gene is TRBV2, the J gene TRBJ2-3; D not resolved. V shed 4 bases and J shed 6 bases, with 8 bases lying between them. Germline-derived CDR1 and CDR2 are SNHLY and FYNNEI. There are 12 residues in the CDR3. CDR3 amino acids: CASSGLGDTQYF. CDR3 DNA sequence: TGTGCCAGCAGTGGACTTGGGGATACGCAGTATTTT.

The V gene is TRBV6-1, the J gene TRBJ2-7, with TRBD2 matching 10 bases. CDR3 length: 18 residues. Per the germline V gene, CDR1 is MNHNS and CDR2 is SASEGT. With 4 bases clipped from V and 0 bases from J, the junction kept 12 bases outside the gene matches. DNA of the CDR3: TGTGCCAGCAGTGTCGGCTGGGGACTAGCGAGGAGCTCCTACGAGCAGTACTTC. This translates into CASSVGWGLARSSYEQYF.

Remarks on this clone: The same CDR3 also results from other DNA sequences found in this sample. The rearrangement uses TRBV9 and TRBJ1-3; 8 bases are shared with TRBD1. V trimming: 2 bases; J trimming: 0 bases; junction bases outside the gene matches: 4. This CDR3 has 16 residues. The germline V gene has CDR1 SGDLS and CDR2 YYNGEE. CDR3 nucleotides: TGTGCCAGCAGCGTGGGACAGGCGATCTCTGGAAACACCATATATTTT. Encoded protein: CASSVGQAISGNTIYF.